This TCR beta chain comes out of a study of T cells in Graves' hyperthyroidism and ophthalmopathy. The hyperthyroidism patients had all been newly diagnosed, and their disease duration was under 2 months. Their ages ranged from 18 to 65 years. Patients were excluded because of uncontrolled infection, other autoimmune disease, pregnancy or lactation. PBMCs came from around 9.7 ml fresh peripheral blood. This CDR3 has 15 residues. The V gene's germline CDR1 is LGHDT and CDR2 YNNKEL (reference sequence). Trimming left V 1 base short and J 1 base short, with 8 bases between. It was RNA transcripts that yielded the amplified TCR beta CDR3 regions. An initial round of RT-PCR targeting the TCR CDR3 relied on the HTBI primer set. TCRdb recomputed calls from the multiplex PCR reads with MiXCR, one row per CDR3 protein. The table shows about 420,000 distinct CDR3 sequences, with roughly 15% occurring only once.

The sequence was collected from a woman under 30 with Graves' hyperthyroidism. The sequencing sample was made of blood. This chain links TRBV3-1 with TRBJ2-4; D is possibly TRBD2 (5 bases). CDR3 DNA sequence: TGTGCCAGCAGCCAAGGAGGGATGGCCAAAAACATTCAGTACTTC. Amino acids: CASSQGGMAKNIQYF.